This T cell receptor (beta chain) was recovered during a study of T cell responses to AZD1222 COVID-19 vaccine. Looking at the study overall: It was second doses at about 4 or about 12 weeks that were pooled. Points from the study as a whole: Dominant at 160-218 and 743-854, vaccine-associated CD4 TCRs also spanned spike. Donors in the cohort were predominantly white British and more often female, and clonal diversity was possibly underestimated. Only five or six individuals given AZD1222 were seropositive at baseline.

As for this clone: The antigen remains unidentified.

Measured with immunoSEQ multiplex PCR; TCRdb has only the in-frame clones, and not every one. The top ten clones hold roughly 1% of a sample with some 160,000 clones, 90% to 95% of them seen once. The CDR3 spans 16 residues. CDR1 and CDR2 from the germline V gene are LGHDT and YNNKEL (reference sequence). With 4 bases clipped from V and 0 bases from J, the junction kept 3 bases outside the gene matches. The chain has TRBV3-1 (or the pseudogene TRBV3-2) and TRBJ2-6, with 7 positions matching TRBD2. The origin of this receptor is an adult in good health. Sequencing was performed on peripheral blood, taken on day 0 of AZD1222 vaccination. The CDR3 DNA reads TGTGCCAGCAGCCCCCGCGGGGGCTCTGGGGCCAACGTCCTGACTTTC. It translates to CASSPRGGSGANVLTF.